This T cell receptor (beta chain) was retrieved from a study of T-cell reconstitution after alpha-beta-depleted transplantation in children. Preparing the TCRbeta library involved the use of unique molecular identifiers. Using its own MiXCR run on the PCR reads, TCRdb lists one record per CDR3 protein. The sample includes about 1,000,000 distinct CDR3 sequences, around 30% of them seen just once. The CDR3 totals 16 residues. Trimming left V 1 base short and J 6 bases short, with 17 bases between. Germline V gene data show CDR1 as SGHTA and CDR2 as FQGTGA. The sequences come from PBMCs, mostly from graft donor cells, collected 360 days after TCRalphabeta/CD19-depleted stem cell transplant. The source is a boy younger than two who had a stem cell transplant for SCID, so the T cells may come from the graft donor. The chain recombines TRBV7-3 with TRBJ2-3, with D perhaps matching TRBD2 (6 bases). The CDR3 here is CASSLIGGKGADTQYF. CDR3 DNA: TGTGCCAGCAGCTTAATCGGGGGAAAGGGTGCCGATACGCAGTATTTT.